The following is a TCR beta chain sequence with its context. No cognate antigen has been identified for it. No clone much larger than this one lies a single base away; base qualities are absent. Using the deep immunoSEQ assay, multiplex PCR amplified TCR CDR3 regions from genomic DNA. Extracted genomic DNA from each cell subset was distributed evenly across all wells of several immunoSEQ 96-well plates, and each plate was treated as a replicate. Each replicate PCR for sorted subsets received roughly 0.2 ug genomic DNA, equal to about 30,000 T cell genomes. Purified libraries were quantified with a Qubit 3.0 fluorometer, sized on a Bioanalyzer 2100, and re-quantified with the KAPA Library Quantification kit. Each immunoSEQ 96-well plate was sequenced on its own single-read 150-cycle Illumina NextSeq 550 flow cell. The authors processed their data as follows. Because the immunoSEQ output included only junctional sequences and no quality scores, the filtering could not be the same as the filtering used for full-length reads. Sequences were annotated with PyIR, a Python wrapper for IgBLAST v1.9, using IMGT germline references to assign V/J genes and CDR3. Reads were removed for weak V/J assignments (E-value above 1e-6), missing CDR3, stop codons, out-of-frame junctions, or ambiguous translated residues. V3J clonotypes were defined by identical inferred V gene, J gene, and CDR3 amino acid sequence. To compute the percentage overlap between repertoires, the number of shared unique clonotypes was divided by the size of the smaller repertoire. RTK rarefaction, the Chao1 estimator, and Recon v2.1 estimates of unobserved clonotypes were used to assess repertoire richness. OLGA was used to compute generation probabilities for all TCRbeta clonotypes that the gDNA method yielded from a few donors. TCRdb obtained this table from immuneACCESS and retained in-frame rearrangements with V and J assigned. These tables miss some clones; where compared with another copy, unresolved V genes account for less than half of the shortfall, and the remainder is unexplained. V and J calls and clone size are given by that table; D and trimming were obtained from the DNA. This sample gives about 2 million clones in total; roughly 94% of them show up just once. The top ten constitute 0.1% to 0.15% of the sample.

Relative to germline, V is 4 bases shorter and J is 5 bases shorter, with 9 bases between their ends. From its cysteine to its phenylalanine, the CDR3 spans 12 amino acids. The DNA shown is the 36-base CDR3, in frame from base 1. Looking up the germline V gene (reference sequence) yields CDR1 SGHNT and CDR2 YYREEE. The sample originates from a study of shared clonotypes between healthy human individuals (TCRdb year 2020). In terms of the full investigation: A few men and two women, aged 18 to 49 years, made up the cohort. Per donor, three plates each were used for CD4 naive and CD4 memory, two for CD8 naive, and one for CD8 memory. To estimate repertoire size and how much clonotype sharing occurs between individuals, the study deeply sequenced the blood TCR repertoires of several healthy adults. Different laboratories and diverse techniques were used to prepare libraries and sequence TCR repertoires, to increase sequencing depth and limit assay-specific biases. Between about 0.85 and 10 billion PBMCs per donor were obtained by leukapheresis. General findings and caveats noted by the study authors: Estimated clonotype richness was generally larger for naive than for memory subsets. Compared with non-shared clonotypes, clonotypes shared by all four sorted-subset donors had higher generation probabilities. Pairwise subsampling indicated that sequencing depth was expected to affect the degree of clonotype sharing among donors. Incomplete sequencing was indicated by rarefaction of sorted-subset datasets, despite the large sequencing depth. Sampling was restricted to blood, and TCR repertoires in tissue are likely to differ from TCR repertoires in blood. Because the study included a small number of donors, the genetic and exposure-history diversity represented was limited. About 4.5% of naive CD4, around 4% of naive CD8, roughly 2.4% of memory CD4, and 0.4% of memory CD8 clonotypes were shared across four donors.

Healthy HIV-negative adults with no recently reported acute infections or vaccinations were included as donors. Every donor was a Caucasian adult residing in Nashville, Tennessee, USA. Magnetic negative selection was used to enrich CD4+ T cells, after which naive cells were positively selected on CD45RA and the negative fraction became the memory subset. Blood was obtained by leukapheresis, after which PBMCs were separated by Ficoll-Histopaque density gradient centrifugation and cryopreserved in liquid nitrogen vapor phase. Analytical flow cytometry was used to check the purity and quantity of every magnetically sorted T cell population. Genomic DNA was isolated from each sorted fraction and quantified by UV absorbance on a Nanodrop 2000c.

In this chain, TRBV5-4 is recombined with TRBJ1-1; TRBD1 is perhaps the D gene, given 6 matching bases. The clonotype comes from a man aged 18 to 29 in good health. The specimen was naive CD4+ T cells sorted from blood. Taken with the paper, the label for cell subset or site translates to: CD45RA+ positively selected. For the CDR3, the sequence is CASSPGETEAFF. The DNA reads TGTGCCAGCAGCCCAGGGGAAACTGAAGCTTTCTTT. Full variable domain (CDR3 extended with the reference TRBV5-4 and TRBJ1-1 proteins): ETGVTQSPTHLIKTRGQQVTLRCSSQSGHNTVSWYQQALGQGPQFIFQYYREEENGRGNFPPRFSGLQFPNYSSELNVNALELDDSALYLCASSPGETEAFFGQGTRLTVV.